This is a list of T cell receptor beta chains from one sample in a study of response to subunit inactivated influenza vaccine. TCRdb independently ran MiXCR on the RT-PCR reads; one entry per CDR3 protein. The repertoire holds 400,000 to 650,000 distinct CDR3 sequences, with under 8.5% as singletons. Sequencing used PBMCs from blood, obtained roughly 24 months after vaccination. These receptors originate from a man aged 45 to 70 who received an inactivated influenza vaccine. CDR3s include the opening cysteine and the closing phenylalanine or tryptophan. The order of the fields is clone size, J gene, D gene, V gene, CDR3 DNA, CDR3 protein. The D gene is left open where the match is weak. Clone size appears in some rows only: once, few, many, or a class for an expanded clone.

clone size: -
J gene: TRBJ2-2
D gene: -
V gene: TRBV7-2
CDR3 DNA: TGTGCCAGCAGCGCAACCCGGGGAACCGGGGAGCTGTTTTTT
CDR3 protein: CASSATRGTGELFF

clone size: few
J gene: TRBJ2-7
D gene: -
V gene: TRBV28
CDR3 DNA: TGTGCCAGCAGGGTCAAGACACCTACGGGCGAGCAGTACTTC
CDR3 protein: CASRVKTPTGEQYF

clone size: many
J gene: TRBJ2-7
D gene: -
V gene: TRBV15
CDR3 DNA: TGTGCCACCAGCAGAGATCAGCACGGGGGCTACGAGCAGTACTTC
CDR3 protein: CATSRDQHGGYEQYF

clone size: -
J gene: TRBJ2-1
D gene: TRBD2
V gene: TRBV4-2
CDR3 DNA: TGTGCCAGCAGCCAATCTGGGACTAGCGGGGAAAATGAGCAGTTCTTC
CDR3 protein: CASSQSGTSGENEQFF

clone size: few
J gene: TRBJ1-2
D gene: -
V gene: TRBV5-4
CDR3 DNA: TGTGCCAGCAGCGGGGAAGGTTTTCTCAACTATGGCTACACCTTC
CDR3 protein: CASSGEGFLNYGYTF

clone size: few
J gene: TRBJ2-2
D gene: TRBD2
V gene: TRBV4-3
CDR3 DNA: TGCGCCAGCAGCCAAGAACTAGCGGCAGTAGGGGGGGAGCTGTTTTTT
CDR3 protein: CASSQELAAVGGELFF

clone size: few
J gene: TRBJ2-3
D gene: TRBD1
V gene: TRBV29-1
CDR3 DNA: TGCAGCGCGGACAGGGACGGAACAGATACGCAGTATTTT
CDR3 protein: CSADRDGTDTQYF

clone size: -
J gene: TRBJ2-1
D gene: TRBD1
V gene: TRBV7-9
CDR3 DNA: TGTGCCAGCAGCTCCCAGGGGGCAATAGACAATGAGCAGTTCTTC
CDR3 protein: CASSSQGAIDNEQFF

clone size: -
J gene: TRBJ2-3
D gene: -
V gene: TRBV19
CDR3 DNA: TGTGCCAGTAGCGCTGCCTCCACCACAGATACGCAGTATTTT
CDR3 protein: CASSAASTTDTQYF

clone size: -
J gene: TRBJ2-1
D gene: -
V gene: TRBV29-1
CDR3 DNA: TGCAGCGTTGAAGGCGCGGGGCAGGGGGTGAATGAGCAGTTCTTC
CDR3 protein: CSVEGAGQGVNEQFF

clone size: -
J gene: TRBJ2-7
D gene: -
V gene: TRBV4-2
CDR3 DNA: TGTGCCAGCAGCCCCCGAACCGGTTACTACGAGCAGTACTTC
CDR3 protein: CASSPRTGYYEQYF

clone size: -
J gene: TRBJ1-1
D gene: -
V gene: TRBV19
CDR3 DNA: TGTGCCAGTAGTTTGCAGACGGATCTCACTGAAGCTTTCTTT
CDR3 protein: CASSLQTDLTEAFF

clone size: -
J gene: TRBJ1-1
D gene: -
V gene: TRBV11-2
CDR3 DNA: TGTGCCAGCAGCCGAGGGGGTCAGACCAGGATGAACACTGAAGCTTTCTTT
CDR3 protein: CASSRGGQTRMNTEAFF

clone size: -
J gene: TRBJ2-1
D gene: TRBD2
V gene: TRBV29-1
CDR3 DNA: TGCAGCGTTGAAACTAGCGGGGGGGTACGCTTC
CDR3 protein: CSVETSGGVRF

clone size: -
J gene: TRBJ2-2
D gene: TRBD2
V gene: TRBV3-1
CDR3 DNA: TGTGCCAGCAGATTCGGGACTAGCGGGACCGGGGAGCTGTTTTTT
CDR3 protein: CASRFGTSGTGELFF

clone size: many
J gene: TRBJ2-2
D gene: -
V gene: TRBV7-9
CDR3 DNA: TGTGCCAGCAGCCTCGCCCTTCGGAACACCGGGGAGCTGTTTTTT
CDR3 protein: CASSLALRNTGELFF

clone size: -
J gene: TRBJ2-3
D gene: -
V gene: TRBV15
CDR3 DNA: TGTGCCACCAGCCTCGACAGCCCCACAGATACGCAGTATTTT
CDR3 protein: CATSLDSPTDTQYF

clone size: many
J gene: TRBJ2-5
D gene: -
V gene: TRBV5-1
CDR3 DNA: TGCGCCAGCAGCTTGGGAGGGATCGGCGGGGAGACCCAGTACTTC
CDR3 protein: CASSLGGIGGETQYF

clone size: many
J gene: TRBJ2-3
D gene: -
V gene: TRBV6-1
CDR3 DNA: TGTGCCAGCAGCGGACAGAACACAGATACGCAGTATTTT
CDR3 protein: CASSGQNTDTQYF

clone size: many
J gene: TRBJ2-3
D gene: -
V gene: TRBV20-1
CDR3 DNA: TGCAGTGCTGGGGGTGGGGGAACCGGGAAAGATACGCAGTATTTT
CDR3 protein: CSAGGGGTGKDTQYF

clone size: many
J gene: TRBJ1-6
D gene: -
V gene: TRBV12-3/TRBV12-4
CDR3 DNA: TGTGCCAGCAGTTCCCAGAGGCTGGGACCCTATAATTCACCCCTCCACTTT
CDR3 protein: CASSSQRLGPYNSPLHF

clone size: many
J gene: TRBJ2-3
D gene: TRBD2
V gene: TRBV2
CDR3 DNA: TGTGCCAGCAGTTTCCGGGACTACACAGATACGCAGTATTTT
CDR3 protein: CASSFRDYTDTQYF

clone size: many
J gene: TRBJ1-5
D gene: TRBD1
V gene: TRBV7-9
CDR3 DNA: TGTGCCAGCAGCTTAGCGGGACAGTATAGCAATCAGCCCCAGCATTTT
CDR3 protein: CASSLAGQYSNQPQHF

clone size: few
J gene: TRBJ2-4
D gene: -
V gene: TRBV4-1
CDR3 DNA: TGCGCCAGCAGCCAAGTAGCCGGGGACGGAGGCCCAGCCAAAGGCATTCAGTACTTC
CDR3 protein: CASSQVAGDGGPAKGIQYF

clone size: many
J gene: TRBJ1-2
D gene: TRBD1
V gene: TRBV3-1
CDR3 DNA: TGTGCCAGCAGCCCGATACCCGGCGACAGGGCCAGTAACTATGGCTACACCTTC
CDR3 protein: CASSPIPGDRASNYGYTF

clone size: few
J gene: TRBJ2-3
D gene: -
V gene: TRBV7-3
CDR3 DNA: TGTGCCAGCAGCTTACGGGGCTACCTCACAGATACGCAGTATTTT
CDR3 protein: CASSLRGYLTDTQYF

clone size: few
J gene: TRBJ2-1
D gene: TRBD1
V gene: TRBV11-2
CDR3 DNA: TGTGCCAGCAGCTTAATTAACGCCGGGACAGGGAATGAGCAGTTCTTC
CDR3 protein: CASSLINAGTGNEQFF

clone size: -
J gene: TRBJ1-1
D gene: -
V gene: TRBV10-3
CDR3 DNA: TGTGCCATCAGTGAGTCTATCCTCGGCGGCACTGAAGCTTTCTTT
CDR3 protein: CAISESILGGTEAFF

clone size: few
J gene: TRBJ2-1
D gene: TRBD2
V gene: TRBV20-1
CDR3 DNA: TGCAGTGCTCCTCCCGGGGGGGGTAGAGTAGATGAGCAGTTCTTC
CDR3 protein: CSAPPGGGRVDEQFF

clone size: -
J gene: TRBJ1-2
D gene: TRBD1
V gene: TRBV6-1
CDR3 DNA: TGTGCCAGCAGTGACGGACAGGATCCAACTAACTATGGCTACACCTTC
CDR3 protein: CASSDGQDPTNYGYTF

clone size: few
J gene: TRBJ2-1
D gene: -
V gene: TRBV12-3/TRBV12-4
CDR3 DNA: TGTGCCAGCAGTTTGACTAGAGCGGATGAGCAGTTCTTC
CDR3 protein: CASSLTRADEQFF

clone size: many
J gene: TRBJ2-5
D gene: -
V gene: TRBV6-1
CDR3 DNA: TGTGCCAGCAGTGTTAATGAGGCAGCTTTAGGGGCCCAGTACTTC
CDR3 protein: CASSVNEAALGAQYF

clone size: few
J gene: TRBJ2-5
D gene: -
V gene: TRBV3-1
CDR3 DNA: TGTGCCAGCAGCCAACCACGAGGGGAGACCCAGTACTTC
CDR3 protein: CASSQPRGETQYF

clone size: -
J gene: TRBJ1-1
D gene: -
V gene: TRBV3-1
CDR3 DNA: TGTGCCAGCAGCGATTCTCAACAGGGTTCGGACGAAGCTTTCTTT
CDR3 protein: CASSDSQQGSDEAFF

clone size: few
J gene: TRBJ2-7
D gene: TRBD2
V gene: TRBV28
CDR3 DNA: TGTGCCACCCTGCGGTCTAGCGGGAGATTCGAGCAGTACTTC
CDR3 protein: CATLRSSGRFEQYF

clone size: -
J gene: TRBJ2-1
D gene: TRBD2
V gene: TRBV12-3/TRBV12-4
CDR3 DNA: TGTGCCAGCAGGACTGGAACGGGACTAGCGCACTACAATGAGCAGTTCTTC
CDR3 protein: CASRTGTGLAHYNEQFF

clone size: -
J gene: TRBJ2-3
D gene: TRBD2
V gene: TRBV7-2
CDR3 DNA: TGTGCCAGCAGCCCAGACGGGGGGTGGATCGGCACAGATACGCAGTATTTT
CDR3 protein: CASSPDGGWIGTDTQYF

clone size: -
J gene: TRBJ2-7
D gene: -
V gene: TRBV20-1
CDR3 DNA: TGCAGTGCCATACACGGCGCCGAGCAGTACTTC
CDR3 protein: CSAIHGAEQYF

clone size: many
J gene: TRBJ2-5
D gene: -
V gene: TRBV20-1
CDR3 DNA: TGCAGTGCTAGAGATGGGAGGGAGACCCAGTACTTC
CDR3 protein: CSARDGRETQYF

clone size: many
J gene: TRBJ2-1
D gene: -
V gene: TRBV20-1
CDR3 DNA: TGCAGTGCTAGAGCGAGAAGCTCCTACAATGAGCAGTTCTTC
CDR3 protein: CSARARSSYNEQFF

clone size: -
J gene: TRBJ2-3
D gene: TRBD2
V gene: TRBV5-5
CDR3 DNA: TGTGCCAGCAGCTCAGAGCGGGGCCTCCCCACAGATACGCAGTATTTT
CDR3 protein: CASSSERGLPTDTQYF

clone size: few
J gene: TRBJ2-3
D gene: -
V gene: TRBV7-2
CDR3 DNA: TGTGCCAGCAGCTGGACATACCGAGATACGCAGTATTTT
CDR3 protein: CASSWTYRDTQYF

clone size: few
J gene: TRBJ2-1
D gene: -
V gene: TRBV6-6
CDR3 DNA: TGTGCCAGCAGTAAACAGGGTACTGAGCAGTTCTTC
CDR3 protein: CASSKQGTEQFF

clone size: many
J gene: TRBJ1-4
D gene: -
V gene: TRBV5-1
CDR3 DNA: TGCGCCAGCAGCCGGGGTACTAATGAAAAACTGTTTTTT
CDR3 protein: CASSRGTNEKLFF

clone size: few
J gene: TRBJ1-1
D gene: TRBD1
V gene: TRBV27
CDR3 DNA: TGTGCCAGCAGTAGGACAGGGGGCTCTGAAGCTTTCTTT
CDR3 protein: CASSRTGGSEAFF

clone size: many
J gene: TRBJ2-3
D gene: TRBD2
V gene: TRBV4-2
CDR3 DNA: TGTGCCAGCAGCCACGCTAGCGGACGCACAGATACGCAGTATTTT
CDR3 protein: CASSHASGRTDTQYF

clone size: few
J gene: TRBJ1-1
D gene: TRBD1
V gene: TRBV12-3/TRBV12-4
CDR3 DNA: TGTGCCAGCACCTTCCAGGGGGCCATCACTGAAGCTTTCTTT
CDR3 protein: CASTFQGAITEAFF

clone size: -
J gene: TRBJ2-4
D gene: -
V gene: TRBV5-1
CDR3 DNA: TGCGCCAGCAGCTTGGAAAACATTCAGTACTTC
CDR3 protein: CASSLENIQYF

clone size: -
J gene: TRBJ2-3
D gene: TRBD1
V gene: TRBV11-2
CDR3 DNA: TGTGCCAGCAGCCCGGGACAGATTAACACAGATACGCAGTATTTT
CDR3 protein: CASSPGQINTDTQYF

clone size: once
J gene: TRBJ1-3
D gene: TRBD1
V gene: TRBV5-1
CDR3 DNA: TGCGCCAGCAGCTCCGGGACAGGGGCGAACACCATATATTTT
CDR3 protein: CASSSGTGANTIYF

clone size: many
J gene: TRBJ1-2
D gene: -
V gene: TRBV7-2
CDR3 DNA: TGTGCCAGCAGCTTAGTGGCACCGAACTATGGCTACACCTTC
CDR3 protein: CASSLVAPNYGYTF

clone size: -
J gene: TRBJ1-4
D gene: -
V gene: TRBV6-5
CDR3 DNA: TGTGCCAGCAGTTACTCTGGGTTTTCTAATGAAAAACTGTTTTTT
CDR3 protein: CASSYSGFSNEKLFF

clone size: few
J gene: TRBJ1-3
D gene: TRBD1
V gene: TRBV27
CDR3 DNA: TGTGCCAGCAGTTTGGCGGACAGGGGCGTATTCCCGTGGTTGTATTTT
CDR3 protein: CASSLADRGVFPWLYF

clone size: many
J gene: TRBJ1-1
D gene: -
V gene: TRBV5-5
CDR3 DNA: TGTGCCAGCAGCTTGGGGGTCGACACTGAAGCTTTCTTT
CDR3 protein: CASSLGVDTEAFF

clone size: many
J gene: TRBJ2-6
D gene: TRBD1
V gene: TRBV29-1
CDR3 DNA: TGCAGCGTGCAACTCTACAGGGGATCTGGGGCCAACGTCCTGACTTTC
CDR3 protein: CSVQLYRGSGANVLTF

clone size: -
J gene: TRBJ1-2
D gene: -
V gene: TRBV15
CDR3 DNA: TGTGCCACCAGCAGAGAAGTTCTGACTAACTATGGCTACACCTTC
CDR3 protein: CATSREVLTNYGYTF

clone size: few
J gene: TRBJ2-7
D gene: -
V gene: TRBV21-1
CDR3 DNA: TGTGCCAGCAGACCCTCGGGGTCGGGGAGCTCCTACGAGCAGTACTTC
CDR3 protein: CASRPSGSGSSYEQYF

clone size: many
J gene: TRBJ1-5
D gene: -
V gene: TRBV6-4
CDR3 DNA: TGTGCCAGCAGTGACCCCTTGGTGAGGGCTAGGAATCAGCCCCAGCATTTT
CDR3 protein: CASSDPLVRARNQPQHF

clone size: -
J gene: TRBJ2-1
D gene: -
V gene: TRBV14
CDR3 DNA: TGTGCCAGCAGCCTTATAACTTACAATGAGCAGTTCTTC
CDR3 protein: CASSLITYNEQFF

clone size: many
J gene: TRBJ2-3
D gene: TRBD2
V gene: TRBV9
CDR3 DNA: TGTGCCAGCAGCGTAGGAGCTGCGGGGGGGACAGATACGCAGTATTTT
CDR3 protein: CASSVGAAGGTDTQYF